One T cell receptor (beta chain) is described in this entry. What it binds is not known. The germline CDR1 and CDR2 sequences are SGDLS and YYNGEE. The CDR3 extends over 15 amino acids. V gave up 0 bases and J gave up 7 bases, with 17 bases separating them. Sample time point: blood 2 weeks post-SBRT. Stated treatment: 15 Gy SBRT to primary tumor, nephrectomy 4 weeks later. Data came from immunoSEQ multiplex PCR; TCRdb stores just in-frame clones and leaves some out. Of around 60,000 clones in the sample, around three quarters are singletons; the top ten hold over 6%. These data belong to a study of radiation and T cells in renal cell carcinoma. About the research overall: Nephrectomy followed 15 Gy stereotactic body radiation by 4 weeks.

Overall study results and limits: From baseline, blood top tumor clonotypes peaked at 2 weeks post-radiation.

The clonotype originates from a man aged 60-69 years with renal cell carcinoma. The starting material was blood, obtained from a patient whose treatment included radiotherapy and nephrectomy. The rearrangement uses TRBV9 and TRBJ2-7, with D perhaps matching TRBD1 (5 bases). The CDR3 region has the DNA TGTGCCAGCAGCGTAGGGGCTGGGGCGAAGAGGGAGCAGTACTTC. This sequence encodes CASSVGAGAKREQYF.